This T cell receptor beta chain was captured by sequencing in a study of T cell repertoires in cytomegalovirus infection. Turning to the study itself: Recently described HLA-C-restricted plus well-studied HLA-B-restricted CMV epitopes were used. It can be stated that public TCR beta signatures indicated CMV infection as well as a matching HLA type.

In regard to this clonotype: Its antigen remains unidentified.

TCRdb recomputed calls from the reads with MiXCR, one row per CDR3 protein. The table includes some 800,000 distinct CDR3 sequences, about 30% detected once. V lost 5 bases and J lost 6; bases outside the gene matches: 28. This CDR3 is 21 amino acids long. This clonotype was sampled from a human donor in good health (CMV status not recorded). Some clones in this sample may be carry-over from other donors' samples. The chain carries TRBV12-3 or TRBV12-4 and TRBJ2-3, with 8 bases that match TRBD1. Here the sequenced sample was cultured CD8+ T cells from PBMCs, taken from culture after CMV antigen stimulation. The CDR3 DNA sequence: TGTGCCAGCAGTACAACCTCCGGGACAGGCGCCTCAATGAGTGTGGTGGATACGCAGTATTTT. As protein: CASSTTSGTGASMSVVDTQYF.